The 27 T cell receptor beta chains reported below all come from one sample, sequenced in a study of tumor-infiltrating lymphocytes in oesophageal squamous cell carcinoma. MiXCR was run by TCRdb on the PCR reads, yielding one entry per CDR3 protein. The table has over 15,000 distinct CDR3 sequences, less than 50% seen once. The sequenced sample was blood. Receptors originate from a male donor with esophageal squamous cell carcinoma.

This clonotype has at least ten counts. The chain joins TRBV6-1 to TRBJ1-2; 7 bases agree with TRBD1. Germline V gene data show CDR1 as MNHNS and CDR2 as SASEGT. There are 13 residues in the CDR3. J gave up 8 bases and V 6 bases, and 9 bases lay outside the gene matches. The DNA for the CDR3 is TGTGCCAGCAGCGACTCGACAGGGAGCGGCTACACCTTC. Its translation: CASSDSTGSGYTF.

This sequence joins TRBV7-2 and TRBJ2-3, with TRBD2 matching over 11 bases. The CDR3 is 18 amino acids. Germline V gene data show CDR1 as SGHTA and CDR2 as FQGNSA. With 5 bases clipped from V and 5 bases from J, the junction kept 15 bases outside the gene matches. CDR3 coding DNA: TGTGCCAGCAGCAAGCAGGGGTCGGGACTAGCGGTCGGAGATACGCAGTATTTT. Protein product: CASSKQGSGLAVGDTQYF.

This clonotype counts as medium-sized. The chain is built from TRBV6-1 and TRBJ2-5; 16 nucleotides align to TRBD2. This CDR3 comprises 18 residues. The junction had 11 bases not matched to a gene; V was cut back by 5 bases and J by 5 bases. The V gene's germline CDR1 is MNHNS and CDR2 SASEGT. The DNA of the CDR3 is TGTGCCAGCAGTTATATGGGGACTAGCGGGGGGGGAGGGGAGACCCAGTACTTC. It translates to CASSYMGTSGGGGETQYF.

There are many counts of this clonotype. CDR3: CASSPTGGYEQYF. The CDR3 nucleotides are TGTGCCAGCAGTCCGACTGGCGGCTACGAGCAGTACTTC. The chain joins TRBV12-3 or TRBV12-4 to TRBJ2-7; D not resolved. The CDR3 spans 13 residues. Trimming shortened V by 5 bases and J by 3 bases, and 11 bases separated the two germline ends.

V and J are TRBV28 and TRBJ2-3; possible D gene TRBD2, 6 bases. The CDR3 loop spans 14 amino acids. Trimming took off 3 bases at V and 1 base at J, with 8 bases between the two ends. In germline, CDR1 is MDHEN, CDR2 SYDVKM. CDR3 DNA sequence: TGTGCCAGCAGTTTTGTAGCGGGCACAGATACGCAGTATTTT. It yields the protein CASSFVAGTDTQYF.

The chain links TRBV20-1 to TRBJ1-2; 7 bases fit TRBD1. CDR3 length: 14 amino acids. Looked up from germline, CDR1 is DFQATT and CDR2 is SNEGSKA (reference sequence). V was pared by 6 bases and J by 2 bases, with 9 bases of the junction left unmatched. CDR3 sequence: CSATQPRGNYGYTF. CDR3 DNA sequence: TGCAGTGCCACCCAGCCCAGGGGGAACTATGGCTACACCTTC.

This clonotype was picked up many times. CDR3 amino acids: CASGYRDPRTQYF. The CDR3 DNA is TGTGCCAGCGGATACAGGGACCCAAGGACCCAGTACTTC. This chain joins TRBV6-1 and TRBJ2-5; D may be TRBD1 (6 bases). The CDR3 has 13 residues. Germline CDR1 and CDR2: MNHNS and SASEGT. V lost 8 bases to trimming and J lost 7 bases, with 17 bases between them.

The V call is TRBV30, the J call TRBJ2-7; 8 bases match TRBD1. The CDR3 is made up of 13 amino acids. Trimming removed 2 bases from V and 9 bases from J; junction bases left unmatched: 9. From germline, CDR1 is GTSNPN and CDR2 SVGIG (reference sequence). The CDR3 here is CAWSTRTGTGQYF. For the CDR3, the DNA is TGTGCCTGGAGTACGAGGACTGGGACAGGGCAGTACTTC.

The chain employs TRBV6-6 and TRBJ2-4; D not resolved. The J call may be in error: the DNA end matches TRBJ2-7 better. The length of the CDR3 is 14 residues. Germline lookup yields CDR1 MNHNY and CDR2 SVGAGI (reference sequence). The CDR3 coding sequence is TGTGCCAGCAGTTACGGCCCGGAATCCTACGAGCAGTACTTC. Translated, it gives CASSYGPESYEQYF.

The chain employs TRBV4-2 and TRBJ1-2; D gene uncertain. The V and J ends lost 1 base and 0 bases respectively, with 9 bases between them. The CDR3 contains 15 residues. CDR1 and CDR2 (germline): LGHNA, YNFKEQ. CDR3 loop: CASSQGGDPNYGYTF. CDR3 nucleotide sequence: TGTGCCAGCAGCCAAGGGGGAGATCCTAACTATGGCTACACCTTC.

The chain employs TRBV7-3 and TRBJ2-3; 8 nucleotides agree with TRBD1. Germline CDR1 is SGHTA and CDR2 is FQGTGA. After removal of 2 bases from V and 6 bases from J, the junction contained 1 base not matched to a gene. CDR3 length: 13 amino acids. As DNA, the CDR3 is TGTGCCAGCAGCTTACAGGGGGCGGATACGCAGTATTTT. This encodes CASSLQGADTQYF.

The chain recombines TRBV9 with TRBJ2-6; 10 bases map to TRBD2. The end of the DNA fits TRBJ2-7 better, so the J call may be wrong. The CDR3 contains 17 residues. Germline values: CDR1 SGDLS, CDR2 YYNGEE. CDR3 region: CASSLLPASGGLSEQYF. CDR3 in DNA: TGTGCCAGCAGCCTCCTCCCAGCTAGCGGGGGCTTGAGTGAGCAGTACTTC.

The chain carries TRBV7-8 and TRBJ2-3, with TRBD2 as a possible D gene (6 bases). CDR1 is SGHVS, CDR2 FQNEAQ, per germline. Trimming cost V 5 bases and J 5 bases, with 20 bases left between them. The CDR3 covers 16 residues. This CDR3 reads CASSPSGPQAVDTQYF. In nucleotides, the CDR3 is TGTGCCAGCAGCCCCAGCGGGCCTCAAGCGGTAGATACGCAGTATTTT.

This sequence joins TRBV28 and TRBJ2-1, with 12 positions matching TRBD2. Unmatched junction bases numbered 8, after V lost 2 bases and J lost 3 bases. This CDR3 has 18 amino acids. The germline V gene has CDR1 MDHEN and CDR2 SYDVKM. Written as DNA, the CDR3 is TGTGCCAGCAGTTTAGGGGGAACTAGCGGGAGGCACTACAATGAGCAGTTCTTC. Protein: CASSLGGTSGRHYNEQFF.

This clonotype was recorded many times. This chain connects TRBV11-2 to TRBJ2-5, with 7 bases aligning to TRBD2. The germline V gene has CDR1 SGHAT and CDR2 FQNNGV. The junction had 13 bases not matched to a gene; V was cut back by 5 bases and J by 4 bases. The CDR3 consists of 16 residues. The CDR3 DNA reads TGTGCCAGCAGCCCGGGGACTCGAGCGGGGCCAGAGACCCAGTACTTC. Translating gives CASSPGTRAGPETQYF.

This clonotype showed up just a few times. V usage is TRBV6-6 and J usage is TRBJ1-2; 7 bases map to TRBD1. CDR3 size: 16 residues. Germline values: CDR1 MNHNY, CDR2 SVGAGI (reference sequence). Losses at the gene ends were 0 bases for V and 1 base for J; bases not matched to a gene: 5. The CDR3 protein is CASSYSQPGGNYGYTF. Here the CDR3 DNA reads TGTGCCAGCAGTTACTCCCAACCAGGGGGTAACTATGGCTACACCTTC.

This clonotype was seen only a few times. This may arise from a read error, as a much more abundant clone is one base away. The chain uses TRBV5-3 and TRBJ2-7, with 8 bases fitting TRBD1. Being an ORF, TRBV5-3 has a function that is uncertain. The CDR3 has 17 residues. V was pared by 2 bases and J by 7 bases, with 17 bases of the junction left unmatched. DNA for the CDR3: TGTGCCAGAAGCTTTATATCAGGGGGCCTATCCTACAATGAGCAGTACTTC. This gives the protein CARSFISGGLSYNEQYF.

This clonotype was observed a handful of times. Here the CDR3 DNA reads TGTGCCAGCAGCTCTGCCGGGACTACTGCCTACGAGCAGTACTTC. Protein sequence: CASSSAGTTAYEQYF. This chain joins TRBV7-2 and TRBJ2-1, with 7 bases fitting TRBD2. The end of the DNA is better explained by TRBJ2-7, so the J call may be wrong. Per germline, CDR1 SGHTA and CDR2 FQGNSA. The length of the CDR3 is 15 residues.

This clonotype was seen more than once but under ten times. It is likely a read error, because the conserved phenylalanine at the end of the CDR3 is missing. The DNA is left out, because the CDR3 cannot be placed on it with certainty; the CDR3 is given as TCRdb lists it. The chain combines TRBV7-6 with TRBJ2-1; no check of the table's D call, TRBD1, against the DNA was made. Germline loops: CDR1 SGHVS, CDR2 FNYEAQ. Counting both end residues, the CDR3 totals 15 amino acids. The CDR3 sequence: CASSSGQGDGYTFGS.

This clonotype was recorded a few times. The J gene is TRBJ1-1, the V gene TRBV5-6, with D hard to call. Per the germline V gene, CDR1 is SGHDT and CDR2 is YYEEEE. Trimming removed 0 bases from V and 3 bases from J, with 6 bases in between. The CDR3 runs to 13 residues. CDR3 in amino acids: CASSLDSHTEAFF. In DNA form, the CDR3 reads TGTGCCAGCAGCTTGGACAGCCACACTGAAGCTTTCTTT. Variable domain in full (rest from reference TRBV5-6 and TRBJ1-1): DAGVTQSPTHLIKTRGQQVTLRCSPKSGHDTVSWYQQALGQGPQFIFQYYEEEERQRGNFPDRFSGHQFPNYSSELNVNALLLGDSALYLCASSLDSHTEAFFGQGTRLTVV.

The chain couples TRBV6-8 to TRBJ2-3; D ambiguous. Germline lookup yields CDR1 MNHGY and CDR2 SAAAGT. The CDR3 contains 16 residues. V lost 5 bases to trimming and J lost 1 base, with 16 bases between them. CDR3 in amino acids: CASSAEMGLGTDTQYF. The CDR3 DNA is TGTGCCAGCAGTGCAGAGATGGGCCTTGGCACAGATACGCAGTATTTT.

This clonotype occurred many times. The chain is built from TRBV5-1 and TRBJ2-5; 14 nucleotides align to TRBD2. Germline V gene sequence: CDR1 SGHRS, CDR2 YFSETQ. The CDR3 runs to 17 residues. Trimming at V came to 5 bases and at J to 11 bases, leaving 17 bases not matched to a gene. CDR3 DNA: TGCGCCAGCAGTTCAACGACTGGACTAGCGGGAGGCTATGAGCAGTACTTC. This encodes CASSSTTGLAGGYEQYF.

DNA for the CDR3: TGCAGTGCCCCGGGACAGGGGGGGGAAAACACCTTC. It translates to CSAPGQGGENTF. The chain is built from TRBV20-1 and TRBJ1-2; 11 nucleotides agree with TRBD1. Looked up from germline, CDR1 is DFQATT and CDR2 is SNEGSKA (reference sequence). This CDR3 comprises 12 residues. V dropped 6 bases and J dropped 12; count of bases not matched to a gene: 9.

This clonotype has a count of ten or more. The gene calls are TRBV14 and TRBJ2-6; D gene ambiguous. V lost 1 base and J 4 bases, leaving 23 bases between the germline ends. The germline gives CDR1 SGHDN, CDR2 FVKESK. This CDR3 is built from 20 residues. CDR3 DNA: TGTGCCAGCAGCCAAGTTGACCAATGGATCCGCGTCGTCGGGGCCAACGTCCTGACTTTC. Its protein is CASSQVDQWIRVVGANVLTF.

This clonotype was observed many times. The genes are TRBV2 and TRBJ2-5, with a weak D call TRBD2 (6 bases). This CDR3 comprises 12 residues. Trimming pared 7 bases from V and 0 bases from J, leaving 6 bases between. The germline gives CDR1 SNHLY, CDR2 FYNNEI. CDR3 nucleotides: TGTGCCAGCACGGGAGACCAAGAGACCCAGTACTTC. Its protein product is CASTGDQETQYF.

The chain links TRBV6-2 or TRBV6-3 to TRBJ2-7; 7 bases are a match to TRBD1. CDR1 is MNHEY, CDR2 SVGEGT, per germline. The CDR3 is 17 residues long. J gave up 9 bases and V 4 bases, and 21 bases lay outside the gene matches. In DNA, the CDR3 is TGTGCCAGCAGTTCGGACAAGGGGGCAATTGGCACAGATACGCAGTACTTC. Translating gives CASSSDKGAIGTDTQYF.

This clonotype was observed at least ten times. The V gene is TRBV9, the J gene TRBJ2-3, with D possibly being TRBD2 (6 bases). Germline assignment: CDR1 SGDLS and CDR2 YYNGEE. CDR3 length equals 13 residues. Trimming left V 2 bases short and J 4 bases short, with 8 bases between. CDR3 in DNA: TGTGCCAGCAGCGTTTCTAGCGCAGATACGCAGTATTTT. The encoded protein is CASSVSSADTQYF.